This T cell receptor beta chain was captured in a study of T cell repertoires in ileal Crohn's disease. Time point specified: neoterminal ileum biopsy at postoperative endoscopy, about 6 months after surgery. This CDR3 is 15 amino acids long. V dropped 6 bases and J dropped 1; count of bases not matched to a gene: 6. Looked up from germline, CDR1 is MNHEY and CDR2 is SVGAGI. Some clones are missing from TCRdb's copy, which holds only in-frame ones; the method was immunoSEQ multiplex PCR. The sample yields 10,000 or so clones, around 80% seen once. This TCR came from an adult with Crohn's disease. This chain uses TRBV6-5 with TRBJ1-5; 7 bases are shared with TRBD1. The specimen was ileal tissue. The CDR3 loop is CASSRNRGSNQPQHF. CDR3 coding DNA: TGTGCCAGCAGCCGAAACAGGGGAAGCAATCAGCCCCAGCATTTT.